Below, 9 T cell receptor beta chains from the same sample are listed, as sequenced in a study of T cell repertoires in cytomegalovirus infection. TCRdb re-called the reads through MiXCR, storing one row per CDR3 protein. The table includes about 830,000 distinct CDR3 sequences, 32% detected once. Their specific antigens are unknown. Material: cultured CD8+ T cells from PBMCs, obtained from culture after CMV antigen stimulation. The source of these receptors is a human donor in good health (CMV status not recorded). Some clones in this sample may be carry-over from other donors' samples.

The rearrangement joins TRBV12-3 or TRBV12-4 to TRBJ2-2; no reliable D call. Deletions cut 4 bases from V and 5 bases from J, with 26 bases between. CDR3 length: 19 residues. CDR3 protein: CASSSTLPNSGWWTGELFF. DNA for the CDR3: TGTGCCAGCAGTTCTACCCTCCCGAATTCCGGCTGGTGGACCGGGGAGCTGTTTTTT.

A note on this clonotype: At one boundary the junction diverges from the germline segment, which might be a read error. The rearrangement links TRBV6-6 to TRBJ2-1; 10 bases fit TRBD2. Germline V gene sequence: CDR1 MNHNY, CDR2 SVGAGI (reference sequence). The CDR3 loop spans 17 amino acids. This CDR3 is CASIYTLERGGDNEQFF. The CDR3 DNA follows: TGTGCCAGCATTTACACCTTGGAGCGGGGGGGGGACAATGAGCAGTTCTTC.

As concerns this clonotype: The limits of the CDR3 on the DNA are not certain, so only TCRdb's listed CDR3 is given. The chain combines TRBV12-3 or TRBV12-4 with TRBJ2-5; TRBD1 reflects the table's D call only, with no check against the DNA. With termini counted, the CDR3 has 23 amino acids. CDR3 residues: CASRKSLTRHGQETQYFGETQYF.

V is TRBV12-3 or TRBV12-4 and J is TRBJ1-5; D remains unclear. The CDR3 consists of 15 residues. V was pared by 4 bases and J by 0 bases, with 10 bases between. The CDR3 nucleotides read TGTGCCAGCAGTTCTAATAAAGATAGCAATCAGCCCCAGCATTTT. Its protein product is CASSSNKDSNQPQHF.

The V gene is TRBV4-1, the J gene TRBJ1-2, with 12 bases identical to TRBD1. The CDR3 has 17 amino acids. Germline lookup yields CDR1 MGHRA and CDR2 YSYEKL. V lost 3 bases and J lost 7; bases outside the gene matches: 12. CDR3 region: CASSQGTGTGGAGGYTF. The CDR3 DNA reads as TGCGCCAGCAGCCAGGGGACCGGGACAGGGGGCGCGGGTGGCTACACCTTC.

This clonotype was recorded many times. V is TRBV13 and J is TRBJ1-1; 10 nucleotides align to TRBD1. The CDR3 runs to 17 residues. Germline V gene sequence: CDR1 PRHDT, CDR2 FYEKMQ (reference sequence). V was clipped by 8 bases and J by 6 bases; unmatched bases: 18. The CDR3 loop is CASSWMVRGQGIPEAFF. In DNA form, the CDR3 reads TGTGCCAGCTCTTGGATGGTAAGGGGACAGGGGATCCCTGAAGCTTTCTTT.

V usage is TRBV7-9 and J usage is TRBJ1-2; 8 nucleotides align to TRBD1. Trimming cost V 3 bases and J 2 bases; bases outside gene matches: 11. Germline CDR1 reads SEHNR; CDR2 reads FQNEAQ (reference sequence). This CDR3 has 17 residues. CDR3 region: CASSFWDRTSFNYGYTF. CDR3 nucleotide sequence: TGTGCCAGCAGCTTTTGGGACAGGACCTCTTTCAACTATGGCTACACCTTC.

The chain couples TRBV4-1 to TRBJ2-3, with 12 bases aligning to TRBD2. The germline V gene has CDR1 MGHRA and CDR2 YSYEKL. This CDR3 contains 18 residues. Trimming cost V 2 bases and J 2 bases; bases outside gene matches: 8. The CDR3 region is CASSQSRLAGVITDTQYF. The CDR3 bases are TGCGCCAGCAGCCAATCCAGACTAGCGGGGGTTATCACAGATACGCAGTATTTT.

The V gene is TRBV6-5, the J gene TRBJ1-4; 7 nucleotides match TRBD1. Germline loops: CDR1 MNHEY, CDR2 SVGAGI. Unmatched junction bases numbered 5, after V lost 6 bases and J lost 4 bases. The CDR3 runs to 14 residues. CDR3 coding DNA: TGTGCCAGCAGCGGGGACAGTAATAATGAAAAACTGTTTTTT. Translating gives CASSGDSNNEKLFF.